The source of this TCR beta chain is a study of blood T cells in healthy people across ages (dated by TCRdb to between 2015 and 2016). About the investigation overall: Template switching captured roughly one uniquely barcoded TCR beta cDNA molecule per two T cells in model experiments. Using deep sequencing normalized with unique cDNA molecular identifiers, the study measured how TCR beta repertoire diversity changes with age. The donors were split into four age groups: young (average around 15 years), middle-aged (about 40), aged (approximately 60) and long-lived (roughly 88). To avoid experimental bias, donors of different ages were spread randomly across the sequencing lanes. For two donors (one aged 18 to 30 and one aged 80 or older), the study analyzed two additional independent replicas of 1 million unique cDNA reads from the same blood draw.

The donors were under 40 Caucasian individuals from Russia, aged roughly 6 to 100 years, who were systemically healthy. Each donor gave approximately 9.3 milliliters of peripheral blood, collected into EDTA-treated Vacutainer tubes. Ficoll-Paque density-gradient centrifugation was used to isolate PBMCs, with at least 7 million per sample. Total RNA, at least 6 micrograms per sample, was extracted from PBMCs with Trizol reagent. For every donor, flow cytometry on a PBMC aliquot measured the percentage of naive CD45RAhigh/CD27high T cells. Libraries were built with 5' RACE. Sequencer: Illumina HiSeq 2500. A second PCR of about 6 to 12 cycles was run with a J-beta primer mix and a sample-barcoded 5' primer. A template-switch 5' adaptor carrying 12 random nucleotides introduced a unique molecular identifier onto each TCR beta cDNA molecule. Each sample yielded at least 2.5 million CDR3-containing paired-end reads. All of the RNA was converted into first-strand cDNA using the Mint cDNA synthesis kit, with a TRBC-specific oligonucleotide serving as the primer. Following uracil-DNA glycosylase treatment, all cDNA underwent a first 18-cycle PCR with the universal primers M1SS and BC2_uni_R. For the original study's pipeline: Each sample was normalized by randomly selecting 1 million high-quality reads, each carrying a distinct molecular identifier. Instead of being binned into consensus sequences, reads that shared molecular identifiers were thrown out. CDR3 identification, clonotype clustering and error correction used MiTCR with a Q25 quality threshold and the strictest error-elimination algorithm. A nonparametric unseen species model with Euler transformation was used to estimate a lower bound on total TCR beta diversity. In-frame beta chains were kept once TCRdb had trimmed the public reads at Q25 with fastp and called clones with MiXCR. Each CDR3 protein gets just one entry, which takes the most common genes and DNA from the rows behind it. TCRdb assigned the V and J calls; the authors' analysis was not used. The sample includes about 670,000 distinct CDR3 sequences, with 40% to 50% observed a single time. The ten top clones hold about 32% of the sample.

This clonotype came up once. It has no known antigen specificity. It has no much larger one-base neighbor in the sample; base qualities were not kept. Evidence from a single read is weak. The germline V gene (reference sequence) yields DFQATT for CDR1 and SNEGSKA for CDR2. V lost 2 bases and J lost 1 base; the stretch between them is 16 bases long. The CDR3 runs 16 amino acids, cysteine and phenylalanine included. The only DNA kept is the CDR3, 48 bases in frame from the first base. Overall study results and their limits: Estimates of total diversity based on one million sequenced T cells were regarded as lower bounds and as underestimates. Compared with the aged group, more naive CD4+ T cells, fewer expanded clones and increased TCR diversity were shown by the long-lived group, suggesting age selection. Observed TCR beta diversity per million T cells fell roughly linearly with age, and a significant reduction was already apparent by age roughly 40. The CMV infection status of donors was not known, potentially confounding age-related changes in expanded clonotypes. Observed TCR beta diversity correlated strongly with the percentage of naive T cells measured by flow cytometry. Conclusive comparison of naive and antigen-experienced compartments was prevented by the profiling of bulk unsorted PBMCs.

The sample comprised blood. The clonotype was recovered from an elderly man in good health. The chain employs TRBV20-1 and TRBJ2-3; the D gene is perhaps TRBD1, on 6 matching bases. The nucleotide sequence reads as follows: TGCAGTGCTAGACCCATCACAGGGTCCGGCACAGATACGCAGTATTTT. The resulting protein is CSARPITGSGTDTQYF.